One sample yielded the 5 T cell receptor beta chains listed below, sequenced in a study of T cells after yellow fever vaccination. TCRdb processed the 5' RACE reads anew with MiXCR; each CDR3 protein has one entry. Of 300,000 to 450,000 distinct CDR3 sequences in the sample, under 7.5% were seen once. Sequences were derived from PBMCs, sampled 5 days after the yellow fever booster vaccination. These receptors originate from a man under 40 who received the YFV17D yellow fever vaccine.

This clonotype was recorded at least ten times. V is TRBV29-1 and J is TRBJ2-6, with a tentative D call TRBD1 (5 bases). Germline V gene data show CDR1 as SQVTM and CDR2 as ANQGSEA. The CDR3 spans 16 residues. The V end lost 4 bases, the J end lost 0 bases, and 13 bases lay between the germline ends. Here the CDR3 reads CSVVSDIFSGANVLTF. CDR3 nucleotides: TGCAGCGTTGTTTCGGACATCTTCTCTGGGGCCAACGTCCTGACTTTC.

This clonotype was counted only a few times. The rearrangement uses TRBV25-1 and TRBJ2-7; D gene ambiguous. The CDR3 runs to 13 residues. Germline assignment: CDR1 MGHDK and CDR2 SYGVNS. With 1 base removed from V and 5 bases from J, the gap between germline ends came to 9 bases. The CDR3 is CASSESGWDEQYF. In nucleotides, the CDR3 is TGTGCCAGCAGTGAATCTGGGTGGGACGAGCAGTACTTC.

The table lists this clonotype with many counts. The rearrangement links TRBV7-9 to TRBJ2-1; D gene ambiguous. Trimming pared 5 bases from V and 8 bases from J, leaving 19 bases between. The CDR3 runs 15 residues. Germline V lookup: CDR1 SEHNR, CDR2 FQNEAQ (reference sequence). This CDR3 reads CASSPVGLGEDEQFF. The CDR3 DNA is TGTGCCAGCAGCCCGGTAGGGCTAGGAGAGGATGAGCAGTTCTTC.

This clonotype has just a few counts. CDR3 residues: CASSHNGWGTSEPQYF. Written as DNA, the CDR3 is TGTGCCAGCTCACACAACGGGTGGGGGACTAGCGAACCGCAGTATTTT. This chain links TRBV18 with TRBJ2-3, with 10 bases aligning to TRBD2. The J segment lost 10 bases and the V segment lost 4 bases, leaving 14 bases of the junction unmatched. CDR3 length equals 16 residues. Germline V gene data show CDR1 as KGHSH and CDR2 as LQKENI.

The table lists this clonotype with a few counts. This chain connects TRBV7-6 to TRBJ2-7; D remains unclear. V lost 0 bases and J lost 6, with 9 bases in between. Germline V lookup: CDR1 SGHVS, CDR2 FNYEAQ. This CDR3 region has 13 residues. This CDR3 reads CASSLAYGVEQYF. The CDR3 region has the DNA TGTGCCAGCAGCTTAGCGTATGGGGTCGAGCAGTACTTC.